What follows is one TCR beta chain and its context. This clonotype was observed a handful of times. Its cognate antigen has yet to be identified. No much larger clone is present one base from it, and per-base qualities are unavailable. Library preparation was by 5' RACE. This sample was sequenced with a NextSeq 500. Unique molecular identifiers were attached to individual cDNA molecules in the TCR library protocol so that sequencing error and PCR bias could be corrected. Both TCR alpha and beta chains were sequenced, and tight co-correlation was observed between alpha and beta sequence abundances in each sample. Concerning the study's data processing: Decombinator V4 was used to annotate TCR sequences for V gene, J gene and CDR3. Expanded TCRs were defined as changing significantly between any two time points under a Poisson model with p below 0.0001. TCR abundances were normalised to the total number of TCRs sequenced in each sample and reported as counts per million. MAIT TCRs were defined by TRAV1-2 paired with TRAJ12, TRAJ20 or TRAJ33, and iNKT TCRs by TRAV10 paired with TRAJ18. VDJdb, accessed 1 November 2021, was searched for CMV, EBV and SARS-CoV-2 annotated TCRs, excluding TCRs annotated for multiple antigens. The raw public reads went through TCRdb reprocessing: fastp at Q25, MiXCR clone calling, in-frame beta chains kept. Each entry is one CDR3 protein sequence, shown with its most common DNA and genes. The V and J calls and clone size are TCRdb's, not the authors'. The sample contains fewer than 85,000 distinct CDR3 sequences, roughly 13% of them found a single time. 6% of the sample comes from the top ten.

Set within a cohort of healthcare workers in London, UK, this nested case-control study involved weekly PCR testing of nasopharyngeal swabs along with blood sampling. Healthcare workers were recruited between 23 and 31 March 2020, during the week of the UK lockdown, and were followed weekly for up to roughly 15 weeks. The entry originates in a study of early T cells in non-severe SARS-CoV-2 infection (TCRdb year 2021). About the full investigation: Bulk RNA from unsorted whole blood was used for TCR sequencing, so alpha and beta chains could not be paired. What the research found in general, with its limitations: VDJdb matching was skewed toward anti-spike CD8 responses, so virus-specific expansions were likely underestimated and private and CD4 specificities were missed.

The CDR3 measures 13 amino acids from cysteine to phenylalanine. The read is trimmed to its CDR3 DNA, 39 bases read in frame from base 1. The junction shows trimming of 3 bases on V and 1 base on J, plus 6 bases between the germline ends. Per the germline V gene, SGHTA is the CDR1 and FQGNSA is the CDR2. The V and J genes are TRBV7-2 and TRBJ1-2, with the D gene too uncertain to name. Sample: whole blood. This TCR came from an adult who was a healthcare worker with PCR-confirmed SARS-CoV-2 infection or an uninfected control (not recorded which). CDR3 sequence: CASSFTDNYGYTF. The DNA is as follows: TGTGCCAGCAGCTTCACAGATAACTATGGCTACACCTTC.